This T cell receptor beta chain was found in a study of cytomegalovirus exposure and HLA in healthy donors. While the first cohort had 500 to 700 subjects, the donors belonged to the separate validation cohort of over a hundred subjects. As regards this clone: Antigen unknown.

Produced via immunoSEQ multiplex PCR; TCRdb's table is partial and in-frame only. This repertoire shows around 300,000 clones, approximately 88% found once; its top ten account for roughly 0.96%. Study-level results: Rare sequences made up most TCRs, while some public TCRs were found in many donors. In vitro data verified three CMV-associated chains as specific for CMV antigens.

The source material was PBMCs. This TCR came from a man between 25 and 39 years old in good health and CMV-seronegative.

The chain's CDR3 is CASSHFLTDTQYF. CDR3 nucleotide sequence: TGTGCCAGCAGCCACTTTCTCACAGATACGCAGTATTTT. The chain recombines TRBV4-2 with TRBJ2-3; no clear D gene. CDR1 is LGHNA, CDR2 YNFKEQ, per germline. The CDR3 is made up of 13 amino acids. V was shortened by 3 bases and J by 2 bases, with 6 bases between the two germline ends.